This TCR beta chain was obtained from a study of radiotherapy plus CTLA-4 blockade in lung cancer. Study-wide context: Patients showed objective responses in under 20% of cases, and disease control was achieved by approximately 33%.

The study treated chemo-refractory metastatic non-small-cell lung cancer patients with focal radiation plus ipilimumab CTLA-4 blockade. The ends were cut back, 7 bases at V and 5 bases at J, with 11 bases in the middle. The germline V gene encodes CDR1 LNHDA and CDR2 SQIVND (reference sequence). This CDR3 spans 13 amino acids. Study-wide results and limits: There was expansion of tumor-derived TCR clones in blood after radiotherapy plus ipilimumab.

Concerning this clone itself: Its antigen remains unidentified.

Here immunoSEQ multiplex PCR was the method, and the copy in TCRdb shows in-frame clones only, minus some. The data show some 66,000 clones, about 85% seen once. Sequenced material: peripheral blood, taken from a patient treated with radiotherapy plus ipilimumab. The chain carries TRBV19 and TRBJ2-2; D gene uncertain. The origin of this receptor is a human donor with non-small cell lung cancer who had a partial response to radiotherapy plus ipilimumab. The CDR3 region is CASKHAATGELFF. The DNA for the CDR3 is TGTGCCAGTAAGCACGCGGCGACCGGGGAGCTGTTTTTT.